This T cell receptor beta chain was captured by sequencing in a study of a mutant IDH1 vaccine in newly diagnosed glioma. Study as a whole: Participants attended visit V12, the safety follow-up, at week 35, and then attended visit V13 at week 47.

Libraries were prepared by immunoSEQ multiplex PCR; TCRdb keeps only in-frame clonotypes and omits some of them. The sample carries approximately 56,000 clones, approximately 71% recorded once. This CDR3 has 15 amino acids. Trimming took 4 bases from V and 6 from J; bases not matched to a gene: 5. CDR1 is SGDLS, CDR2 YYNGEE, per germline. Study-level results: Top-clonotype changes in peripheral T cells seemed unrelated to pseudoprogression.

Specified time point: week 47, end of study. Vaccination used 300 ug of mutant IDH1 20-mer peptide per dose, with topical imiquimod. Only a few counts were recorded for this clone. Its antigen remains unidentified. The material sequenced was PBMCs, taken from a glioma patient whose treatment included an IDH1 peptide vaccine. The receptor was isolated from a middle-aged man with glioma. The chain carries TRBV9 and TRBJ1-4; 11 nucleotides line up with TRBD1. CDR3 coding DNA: TGTGCCAGCAGCACCCGGGACAGGGGGTATGAAAAACTGTTTTTT. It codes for CASSTRDRGYEKLFF. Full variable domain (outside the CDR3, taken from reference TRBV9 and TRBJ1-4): DSGVTQTPKHLITATGQRVTLRCSPRSGDLSVYWYQQSLDQGLQFLIQYYNGEERAKGNILERFSAQQFPDLHSELNLSSLELGDSALYFCASSTRDRGYEKLFFGSGTQLSVL.